This T cell receptor beta chain originates from a study of cytomegalovirus exposure and HLA in healthy donors. Study at large: The same platform as the 500 to 700 first-cohort repertoires was used for the roughly 130 validation repertoires, a later analysis reported. Study-wide points: Most TCRs appeared rarely, but some public TCRs recurred in many donors.

Notes on this clone: Its antigen is undetermined.

Sequencing used immunoSEQ multiplex PCR; TCRdb keeps in-frame clones, though not all of them. The repertoire holds about 120,000 clones, with over 65% as singletons. The clonotype originates from a woman in her twenties or thirties in good health and CMV-seronegative. The sequencing sample was made of PBMCs.

CDR3 DNA sequence: TGTGCCAGCAGTCGACAGGATCTGAACACTGAAGCTTTCTTT. Amino acid sequence: CASSRQDLNTEAFF. The chain carries TRBV6-6 and TRBJ1-1, with D possibly TRBD1 on 6 matching bases. There are 14 residues in the CDR3. The germline V and J ends were trimmed by 5 bases and 0 bases, with 10 bases remaining between them. Germline-derived CDR1 and CDR2 are MNHNY and SVGAGI (reference sequence).